These T cell receptor beta chains were read from a single sample in a study of beta chain features in type 1 diabetes. Profiling relied on immunoSEQ multiplex PCR, and the TCRdb table lists in-frame clones only, not all of them. This sample has 350,000 to 400,000 clones, with around 15% found just once. The specimen was naive CD4+ T cells from blood. These receptors all stem from a woman younger than 30 in good health. The CDR3 runs from the conserved cysteine through the conserved F or W. The order of the fields is D gene, V gene, clone size, J gene, CDR3 DNA, CDR3 protein. The D gene is left open where the match is weak. Only some rows state a clone size, as once, few, many or a class for expanded clones.

TRBD2	TRBV2	NA	TRBJ2-1	TGTGCCAGCAGGGACGGACTAAGCGGGAGTGAGCAGTTCTTC	CASRDGLSGSEQFF
TRBD2	TRBV9	few	TRBJ2-1	TGTGCCAGCAGCCCCCTAGCGGGGTTACACAATGAGCAGTTCTTC	CASSPLAGLHNEQFF
TRBD1	TRBV5-4	NA	TRBJ2-1	TGTGCCAGCAGCAAAGCAGGGGGCGCATCCTACAATGAGCAGTTCTTC	CASSKAGGASYNEQFF
TRBD2	TRBV5-6	NA	TRBJ2-7	TGTGCCAGCAGCTTGGGACTAGCGGGAGAGGTGCAGTACTTC	CASSLGLAGEVQYF
TRBD1	TRBV30	NA	TRBJ2-7	TGTGCCTGGAGCCGGCCGGGACAGGGGATCTACGAGCAGTACTTC	CAWSRPGQGIYEQYF
TRBD2	TRBV4-1	NA	TRBJ2-2	TGCGCCAGCAGCCAGGGACTAGCGGGAAGTTTTGCCGGGGAGCTGTTTTTT	CASSQGLAGSFAGELFF
TRBD1	TRBV7-9	few	TRBJ2-1	TGTGCCAGCGTTGGCAGGGGGTTTATTAATGAGCAGTTCTTC	CASVGRGFINEQFF
TRBD2	TRBV9	few	TRBJ2-7	TGTGCCAGCAGCGTAGAGGGCGGGAGGGTTAACGAGCAGTACTTC	CASSVEGGRVNEQYF
TRBD2	TRBV19	NA	TRBJ2-7	TGTGCCAGTAGCTCTGGGACTAGCGGGAGTGAAGAGCAGTACTTC	CASSSGTSGSEEQYF
NA	TRBV9	NA	TRBJ2-3	TGTGCCAGCAGCGTAGATGCCCTACCGAATACGCAGTATTTT	CASSVDALPNTQYF
NA	TRBV5-1	few	TRBJ2-1	TGCGCCAGCACGGTGGGCAGCTCCTACAATGAGCAGTTCTTC	CASTVGSSYNEQFF
NA	TRBV7-3	NA	TRBJ1-1	TGTGCCAGCAGCCCGACGAATCAGGGAACTGAAGCTTTCTTT	CASSPTNQGTEAFF
NA	TRBV29-1	NA	TRBJ2-5	TGCAGCGTGGCCCTTAGGACAGTACAAGAGACCCAGTACTTC	CSVALRTVQETQYF
NA	TRBV14	NA	TRBJ2-3	TGTGCCAGCGGCATACAGGGCTCAGATACGCAGTATTTT	CASGIQGSDTQYF
NA	TRBV28	few	TRBJ2-5	TGTGCCAGCAGTCGGAGGGAGACCCAGTACTTC	CASSRRETQYF
TRBD2	TRBV30	NA	TRBJ2-1	TGTGCCGGGACCCGGACTAGCGGGAGGTTTGCTGAGCAGTTCTTC	CAGTRTSGRFAEQFF
TRBD2	TRBV6-1	NA	TRBJ2-1	TGTGCCAGCAGTGAAGTGGCTAGCGGGAGGAATGAGCAGTTCTTC	CASSEVASGRNEQFF
NA	TRBV23-1	few	TRBJ2-6	TGCGCCAGCAAAAGGACAGACGTCTCTGGGGCCAACGTCCTGACTTTC	CASKRTDVSGANVLTF
TRBD1	TRBV30	few	TRBJ1-5	TGTGCCTGGGGGGACAGGGCAAGCAATCAGCCCCAGCATTTT	CAWGDRASNQPQHF
NA	TRBV30	NA	TRBJ1-5	TGTGCCTGGAGTGTACAGCAGGGAAAAAATCAGCCCCAGCATTTT	CAWSVQQGKNQPQHF
TRBD2	TRBV27	few	TRBJ2-3	TGTGCCAGCAGTCTTAGCGGGAGGTCCTATACGCAGTATTTT	CASSLSGRSYTQYF
TRBD1	TRBV5-6	NA	TRBJ2-3	TGTGCCAGCAGTCCATACGGACAGGGGACGGCAGATACGCAGTATTTT	CASSPYGQGTADTQYF
TRBD1	TRBV5-1	few	TRBJ1-2	TGCGCCAGCAGCGTGACAGGGAGTGGCTACACCTTC	CASSVTGSGYTF
NA	TRBV7-8	few	TRBJ2-1	TGTGCCAGCAGCTTAGAAACGGTGTTAAACTACAATGAGCAGTTCTTC	CASSLETVLNYNEQFF
NA	TRBV2	few	TRBJ1-2	TGTGCCAGCAGTGAAGAACAGTATGGCTACACCTTC	CASSEEQYGYTF
NA	TRBV7-8	few	TRBJ2-6	TGTGCCAGCAGCTTAAGCAGGGTGGGAGGGGCCAACGTCCTGACTTTC	CASSLSRVGGANVLTF
NA	TRBV5-1	NA	TRBJ1-4	TGCGCCAGCAGCTCGTCGGTTGGTGAGGCAAATGAAAAACTGTTTTTT	CASSSSVGEANEKLFF
TRBD2	TRBV7-9	few	TRBJ2-4	TGTGCCAGCAGCTCCCCTAAAGGGACTAGCGGGAACTACATTCAGTACTTC	CASSSPKGTSGNYIQYF
NA	TRBV28	NA	TRBJ1-2	TGTGCCAGCACCCCGGACAGAAACTATGGCTACACCTTC	CASTPDRNYGYTF
TRBD2	TRBV19	NA	TRBJ2-5	TGTGCCAGTAGTTACAGCGGGATTAAAGAGACCCAGTACTTC	CASSYSGIKETQYF
NA	TRBV2	NA	TRBJ1-2	TGTGCCAGCAAGCAGGGCCTAACTAACTATGGCTACACCTTC	CASKQGLTNYGYTF
TRBD1	TRBV28	few	TRBJ2-7	TGTGCCAGCAGTTTTACCGGGACAGGGGTCCACGAGCAGTACTTC	CASSFTGTGVHEQYF
TRBD1	TRBV28	NA	TRBJ1-1	TGTGCCAGCAGCCTCCAGGGGGGAATTTTCGAAGCTTTCTTT	CASSLQGGIFEAFF
NA	TRBV15	NA	TRBJ1-2	TGTGCCACCAGTAAACAGGGTCCCTATGGCTACACCTTC	CATSKQGPYGYTF
NA	TRBV28	NA	TRBJ2-7	TGTGCCAGCACCTTTAGCGGCACAGCCTACGAGCAGTACTTC	CASTFSGTAYEQYF
NA	TRBV7-9	NA	TRBJ1-5	TGTGCCAGCAGCCCTGGGGGCCCGGGCAGCAATCAGCCCCAGCATTTT	CASSPGGPGSNQPQHF
TRBD1	TRBV28	few	TRBJ2-3	TGTGCCACCTCGGACAGGCGTTCGATCGATACGCAGTATTTT	CATSDRRSIDTQYF
TRBD1	TRBV2	NA	TRBJ1-2	TGTGCCACCAGACAGGGGCGGAACTATGGCTACACCTTC	CATRQGRNYGYTF
NA	TRBV18	NA	TRBJ2-3	TGTGCCAGCTCAGGGACTAGCACAGATACGCAGTATTTT	CASSGTSTDTQYF
NA	TRBV9	NA	TRBJ1-5	TGTGCCAGCAGCGTGCGTAGCAATCAGCCCCAGCATTTT	CASSVRSNQPQHF
NA	TRBV2	NA	TRBJ2-5	TGTGCCAGCAGGGCCCGAGCGGGCCAAGAGACCCAGTACTTC	CASRARAGQETQYF
NA	TRBV5-4	NA	TRBJ2-5	TGTGCCAGCAGCTCCCGGGACTTAGAGACCCAGTACTTC	CASSSRDLETQYF
TRBD2	TRBV6-4	NA	TRBJ2-3	TGTGCCAGCAGTCGGACTAGCGGGATGTATACAGATACGCAGTATTTT	CASSRTSGMYTDTQYF
TRBD2	TRBV5-1	NA	TRBJ2-1	TGCGCCAGCAGCTTTGTGCCTATAGCGGGAAAGCGCGAGCAGTTCTTC	CASSFVPIAGKREQFF
NA	TRBV4-2	NA	TRBJ1-4	TGTGCCAGCAGCCCGGGAGGAGGTAATGAAAAACTGTTTTTT	CASSPGGGNEKLFF
TRBD1	TRBV18	NA	TRBJ2-4	TGTGCCAGCTCACCGCGACAGGGGGCGACAGCCAAAAACATTCAGTACTTC	CASSPRQGATAKNIQYF
NA	TRBV5-1	few	TRBJ1-2	TGCGCCAGCAGCTTGGTAGATCGCTATGGCTACACCTTC	CASSLVDRYGYTF
NA	TRBV5-1	NA	TRBJ2-1	TGCGCCAGCAGCTTCGGGGGAGGAACCTCCTACAATGAGCAGTTCTTC	CASSFGGGTSYNEQFF
NA	TRBV6-5	NA	TRBJ2-2	TGTGCCAGCAGTTACGGGACAACGAGTAACACCGGGGAGCTGTTTTTT	CASSYGTTSNTGELFF
NA	TRBV29-1	few	TRBJ1-1	TGCAGCGTTGAAGTTAGTCAGGGGATCACTGAAGCTTTCTTT	CSVEVSQGITEAFF
NA	TRBV25-1	NA	TRBJ2-1	TGTGCCAGCAGTGGGTTTATTCCGAGGGCCGATGAGCAGTTCTTC	CASSGFIPRADEQFF
NA	TRBV30	few	TRBJ2-3	TGTGCCTGGAGTGTAATGAGGGATACGCAGTATTTT	CAWSVMRDTQYF
NA	TRBV30	NA	TRBJ2-2	TGTGCCTGGAGTAGGGTAGCGTCTGGGGAGCTGTTTTTT	CAWSRVASGELFF
TRBD1	TRBV7-2	NA	TRBJ1-1	TGTGCCAGCAGCTTAGCTGACAGGGTGGGCACTGAAGCTTTCTTT	CASSLADRVGTEAFF
TRBD1	TRBV27	few	TRBJ2-7	TGTGCCAGCAGCCGCCCCGGGACAGGGTTCGTCGAGCAGTACTTC	CASSRPGTGFVEQYF
NA	TRBV7-3	NA	TRBJ2-2	TGTGCCAGCAGCTTAAAACCTTGGACTACCCACACCGGGGAGCTGTTTTTT	CASSLKPWTTHTGELFF
NA	TRBV4-2	NA	TRBJ2-5	TGTGCCAGCAGCCAAGATGAAGCATGGGAGACCCAGTACTTC	CASSQDEAWETQYF
NA	TRBV30	few	TRBJ1-1	TGTGCCTGGAGTTGGGCCACGGGTGGGGGGGACACTGAAGCTTTCTTT	CAWSWATGGGDTEAFF
TRBD1	TRBV29-1	NA	TRBJ1-5	TGCAGCGTGGGAGGACAGGGGGCGAAGGATCAGCCCCAGCATTTT	CSVGGQGAKDQPQHF
TRBD2	TRBV11-2	few	TRBJ2-1	TGTGCCACGGCCAGCGGGAGGGCCTACAATGAGCAGTTCTTC	CATASGRAYNEQFF